This TCR beta chain was found in a study of cytomegalovirus exposure and HLA in healthy donors. Trimming pared 10 bases from V and 1 base from J, leaving 10 bases between. Germline V CDR1 and CDR2: MNHEY, SVGAGI. CDR3 length: 12 amino acids. In the PCR, 60 Vbeta and 13 Jbeta primers were used. TCRdb keeps only in-frame clones here, not all; method: immunoSEQ multiplex PCR. The data show 160,000 or so clones, with approximately 80% seen just once and around 2% held by the top ten. Broader study findings: It was confirmed in vitro that three of the CMV-associated chains were specific for CMV antigens. TCR beta chain V- and J-gene trimming was linked, in a later analysis, to a missense variant in DCLRE1C. Several of the most significant clusters were apparently associated with common viral pathogens in a later analysis.

Remarks on this clone: The antigen is unknown.

This clonotype was obtained from a young man in good health and CMV-seronegative. This chain links TRBV6-5 with TRBJ1-1; tentative D call: TRBD1 (5 bases). The material sequenced was PBMCs. In DNA form, the CDR3 reads TGTGCCACCTTCAGGGAGAACACTGAAGCTTTCTTT. Its translation is CATFRENTEAFF.